The present T cell receptor (beta chain) was sequenced within a study of cytomegalovirus exposure and HLA in healthy donors. Study-level points and caveats: The study designated around 150 TCR beta chains cytomegalovirus-associated.

The PCR was carried out with 60 Vbeta primers and 13 Jbeta primers. Libraries were prepared by immunoSEQ multiplex PCR; TCRdb keeps only in-frame clonotypes and omits some of them. This sample has over 150,000 clones; 82% occur once, and the top ten carry 1.5%. Remarks on this clone: What it binds is unknown.

V was clipped by 0 bases and J by 8 bases; unmatched bases: 4. This CDR3 has 16 residues. In germline, CDR1 is SGHTA, CDR2 FQGNSA. Material for sequencing was PBMCs. The receptor was derived from a girl under 18 in good health and CMV-seropositive. The chain has TRBV7-2 and TRBJ1-4; 12 bases map to TRBD1. CDR3 nucleotides: TGTGCCAGCAGCTTAGCGCGAGGGACAGGGGGCGAAAAACTGTTTTTT. Its protein is CASSLARGTGGEKLFF. Full variable domain (missing parts from reference TRBV7-2 and TRBJ1-4): GAGVSQSPSNKVTEKGKDVELRCDPISGHTALYWYRQSLGQGLEFLIYFQGNSAPDKSGLPSDRFSAERTGGSVSTLTIQRTQQEDSAVYLCASSLARGTGGEKLFFGSGTQLSVL.